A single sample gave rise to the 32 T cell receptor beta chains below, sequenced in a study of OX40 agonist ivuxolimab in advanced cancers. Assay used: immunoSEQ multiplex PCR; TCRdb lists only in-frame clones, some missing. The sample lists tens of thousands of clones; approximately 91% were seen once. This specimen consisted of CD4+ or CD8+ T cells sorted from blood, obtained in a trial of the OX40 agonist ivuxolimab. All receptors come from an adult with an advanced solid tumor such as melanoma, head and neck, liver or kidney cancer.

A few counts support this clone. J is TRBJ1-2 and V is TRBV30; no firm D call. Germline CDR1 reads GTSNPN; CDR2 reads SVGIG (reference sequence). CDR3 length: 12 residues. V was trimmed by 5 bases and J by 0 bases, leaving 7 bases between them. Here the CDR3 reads CAWARTNYGYTF. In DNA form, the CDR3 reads TGTGCCTGGGCCCGGACTAACTATGGCTACACCTTC.

CDR3 nucleotide sequence: TGTGCCAGCAGCTCCTACGACCTGAACTCCTACGAGCAGTACTTC. Encoded protein: CASSSYDLNSYEQYF. The rearrangement links TRBV7-7 to TRBJ2-7; D not resolved. Per germline, CDR1 SSHAT and CDR2 FNYEAQ (reference sequence). The CDR3 loop spans 15 amino acids. Trimming shortened V by 4 bases and J by 0 bases, and 13 bases separated the two germline ends.

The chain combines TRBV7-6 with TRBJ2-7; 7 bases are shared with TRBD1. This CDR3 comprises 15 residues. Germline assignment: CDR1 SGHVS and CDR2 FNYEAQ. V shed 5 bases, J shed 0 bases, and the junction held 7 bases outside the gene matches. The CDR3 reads CASSPGQLYSYEQYF. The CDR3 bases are TGTGCCAGCAGCCCGGGACAGCTATACTCCTACGAGCAGTACTTC.

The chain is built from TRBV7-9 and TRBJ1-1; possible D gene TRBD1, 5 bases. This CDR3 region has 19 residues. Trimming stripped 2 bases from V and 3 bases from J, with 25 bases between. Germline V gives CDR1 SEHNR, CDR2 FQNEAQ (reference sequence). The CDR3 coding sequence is TGTGCCAGCAGCTTATCCGGGGGGAATCTGAACAAAAGGGACACTGAAGCTTTCTTT. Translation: CASSLSGGNLNKRDTEAFF.

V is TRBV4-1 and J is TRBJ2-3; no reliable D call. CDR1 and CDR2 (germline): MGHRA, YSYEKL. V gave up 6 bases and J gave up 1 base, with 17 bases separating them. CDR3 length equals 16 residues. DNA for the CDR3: TGCGCCAGCAGAAAGCTTGGTTTGGTGGGCACAGATACGCAGTATTTT. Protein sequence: CASRKLGLVGTDTQYF.

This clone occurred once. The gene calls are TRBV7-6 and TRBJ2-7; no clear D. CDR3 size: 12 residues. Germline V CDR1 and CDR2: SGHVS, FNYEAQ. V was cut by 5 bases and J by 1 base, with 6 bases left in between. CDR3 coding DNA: TGTGCCAGCAGCGGGGTATCCTACGAGCAGTACTTC. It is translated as CASSGVSYEQYF.

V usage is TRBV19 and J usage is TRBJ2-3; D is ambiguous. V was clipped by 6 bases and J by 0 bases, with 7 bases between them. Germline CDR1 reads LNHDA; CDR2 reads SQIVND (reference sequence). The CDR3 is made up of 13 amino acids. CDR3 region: CASSTTSTDTQYF. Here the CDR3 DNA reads TGTGCCAGTAGCACTACAAGCACAGATACGCAGTATTTT.

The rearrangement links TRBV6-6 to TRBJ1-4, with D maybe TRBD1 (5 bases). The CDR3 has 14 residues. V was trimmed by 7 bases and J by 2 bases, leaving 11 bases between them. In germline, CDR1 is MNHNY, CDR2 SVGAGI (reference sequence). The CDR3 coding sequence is TGTGCCAGCACCCCCCGGGGCACTAATGAAAAACTGTTTTTT. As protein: CASTPRGTNEKLFF.

The DNA for the CDR3 is TGTGCCAGCAGTCGGGTGAACACAGATACGCAGTATTTT. The encoded protein is CASSRVNTDTQYF. The chain recombines TRBV6-1 with TRBJ2-3; the D is unclear. Trimming pared 5 bases from V and 2 bases from J, leaving 8 bases between. This CDR3 has 13 amino acids. CDR1 is MNHNS, CDR2 SASEGT, per germline.

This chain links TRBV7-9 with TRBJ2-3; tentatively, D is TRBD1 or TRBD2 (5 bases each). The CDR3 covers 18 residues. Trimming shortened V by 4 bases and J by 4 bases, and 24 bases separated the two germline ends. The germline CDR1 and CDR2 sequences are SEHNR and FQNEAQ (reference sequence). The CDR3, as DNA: TGTGCCAGCAGCTGGATACTGGCAGGGACGGAAAATCCAGATACGCAGTATTTT. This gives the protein CASSWILAGTENPDTQYF.

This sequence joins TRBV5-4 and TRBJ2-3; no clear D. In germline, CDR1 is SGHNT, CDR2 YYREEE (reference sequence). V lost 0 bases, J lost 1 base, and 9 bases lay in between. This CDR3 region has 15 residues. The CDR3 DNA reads TGTGCCAGCAGCTTGGTGGGTTGGGGCACAGATACGCAGTATTTT. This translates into CASSLVGWGTDTQYF.

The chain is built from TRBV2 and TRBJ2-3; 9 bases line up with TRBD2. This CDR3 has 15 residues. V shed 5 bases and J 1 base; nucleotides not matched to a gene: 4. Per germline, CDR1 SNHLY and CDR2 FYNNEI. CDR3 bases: TGTGCCAGCAGTCCACCTAGCGGGGGCACAGATACGCAGTATTTT. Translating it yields CASSPPSGGTDTQYF.

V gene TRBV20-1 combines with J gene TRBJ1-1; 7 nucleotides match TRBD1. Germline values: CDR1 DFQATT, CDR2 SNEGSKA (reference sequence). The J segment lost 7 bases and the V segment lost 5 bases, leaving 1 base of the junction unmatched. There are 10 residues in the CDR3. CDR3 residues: CSARTGEAFF. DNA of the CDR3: TGCAGTGCTCGGACAGGTGAAGCTTTCTTT.

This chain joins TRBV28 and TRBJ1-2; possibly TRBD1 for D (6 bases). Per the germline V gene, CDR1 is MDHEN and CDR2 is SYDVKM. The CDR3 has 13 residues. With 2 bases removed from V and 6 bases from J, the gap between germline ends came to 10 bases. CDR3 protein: CASSLIEGDGYTF. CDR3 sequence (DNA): TGTGCCAGCAGTTTAATAGAGGGGGATGGCTACACCTTC.

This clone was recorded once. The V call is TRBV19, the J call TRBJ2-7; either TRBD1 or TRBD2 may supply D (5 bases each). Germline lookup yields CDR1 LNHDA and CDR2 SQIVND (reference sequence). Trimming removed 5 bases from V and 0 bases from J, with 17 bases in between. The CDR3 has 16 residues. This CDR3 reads CASSPISGTSSYEQYF. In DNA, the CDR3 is TGTGCCAGTAGTCCGATTTCGGGGACGAGCTCCTACGAGCAGTACTTC. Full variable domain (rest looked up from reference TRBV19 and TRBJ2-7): DGGITQSPKYLFRKEGQNVTLSCEQNLNHDAMYWYRQDPGQGLRLIYYSQIVNDFQKGDIAEGYSVSREKKESFPLTVTSAQKNPTAFYLCASSPISGTSSYEQYFGPGTRLTVT.

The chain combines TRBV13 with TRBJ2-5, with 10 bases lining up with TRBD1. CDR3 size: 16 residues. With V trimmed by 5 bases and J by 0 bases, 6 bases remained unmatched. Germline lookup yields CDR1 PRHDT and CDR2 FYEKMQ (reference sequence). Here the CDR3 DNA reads TGTGCCAGCAGCCGGGACAGGGGAGGGTACCAAGAGACCCAGTACTTC. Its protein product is CASSRDRGGYQETQYF.

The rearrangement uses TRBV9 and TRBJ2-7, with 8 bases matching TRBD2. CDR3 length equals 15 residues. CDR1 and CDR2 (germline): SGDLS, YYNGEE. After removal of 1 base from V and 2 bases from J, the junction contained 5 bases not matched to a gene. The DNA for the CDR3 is TGTGCCAGCAGCGTAAGCGGGGGAGTTACCTACGAGCAGTACTTC. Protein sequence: CASSVSGGVTYEQYF.

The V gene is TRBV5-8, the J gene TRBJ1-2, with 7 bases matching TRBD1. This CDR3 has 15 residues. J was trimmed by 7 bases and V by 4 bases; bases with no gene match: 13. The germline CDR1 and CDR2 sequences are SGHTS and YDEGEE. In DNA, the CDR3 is TGTGCCAGCAGCCCGGAACAGGGGACCCTACGTGGCTACACCTTC. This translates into CASSPEQGTLRGYTF.

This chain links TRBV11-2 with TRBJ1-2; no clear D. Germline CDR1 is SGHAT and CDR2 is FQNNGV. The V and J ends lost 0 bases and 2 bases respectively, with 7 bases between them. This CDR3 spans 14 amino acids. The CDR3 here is CASSLEVGNYGYTF. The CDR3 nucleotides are TGTGCCAGCAGCTTAGAAGTAGGAAACTATGGCTACACCTTC.

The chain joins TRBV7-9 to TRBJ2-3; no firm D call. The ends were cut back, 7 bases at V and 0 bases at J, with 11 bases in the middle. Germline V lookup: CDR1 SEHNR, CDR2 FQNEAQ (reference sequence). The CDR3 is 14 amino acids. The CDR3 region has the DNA TGTGCCAGCAAACAGACTTCTAGCACAGATACGCAGTATTTT. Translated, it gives CASKQTSSTDTQYF.

The CDR3 sequence is CASSQGTGTDYNEQFF. In DNA form, the CDR3 reads TGTGCCAGCAGCCAAGGTACCGGGACCGACTACAATGAGCAGTTCTTC. The V call is TRBV4-2, the J call TRBJ2-1, with D tentatively TRBD1 or TRBD2 (5 bases each). There are 16 residues in the CDR3. Germline CDR1 LGHNA, CDR2 YNFKEQ. Trimming removed 1 base at V and 3 bases at J, with 13 bases between.

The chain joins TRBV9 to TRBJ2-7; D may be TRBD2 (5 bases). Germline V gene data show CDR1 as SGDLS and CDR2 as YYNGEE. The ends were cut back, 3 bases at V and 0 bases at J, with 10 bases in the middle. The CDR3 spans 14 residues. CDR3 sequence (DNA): TGTGCCAGCAGCGGGGAAGCGGACTCCTACGAGCAGTACTTC. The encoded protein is CASSGEADSYEQYF.

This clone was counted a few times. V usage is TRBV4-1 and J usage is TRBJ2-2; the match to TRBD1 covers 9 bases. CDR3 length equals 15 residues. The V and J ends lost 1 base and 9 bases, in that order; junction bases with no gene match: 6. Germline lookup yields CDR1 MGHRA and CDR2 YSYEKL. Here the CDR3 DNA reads TGCGCCAGCAGCCAAGGGGGGGGACAGGGAAGGGAGCTGTTTTTT. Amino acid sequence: CASSQGGGQGRELFF.

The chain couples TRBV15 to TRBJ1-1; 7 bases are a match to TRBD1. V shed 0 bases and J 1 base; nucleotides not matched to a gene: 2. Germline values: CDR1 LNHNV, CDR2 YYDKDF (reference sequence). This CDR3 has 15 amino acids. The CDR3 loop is CATSRDWTGNTEAFF. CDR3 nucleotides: TGTGCCACCAGCAGAGATTGGACAGGGAACACTGAAGCTTTCTTT.

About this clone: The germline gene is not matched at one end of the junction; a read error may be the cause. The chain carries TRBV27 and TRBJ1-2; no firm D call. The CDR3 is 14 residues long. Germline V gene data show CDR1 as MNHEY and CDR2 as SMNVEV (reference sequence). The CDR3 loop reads CACSPLGQNYGYTF. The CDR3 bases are TGTGCCTGCAGTCCGCTCGGTCAGAACTATGGCTACACCTTC.

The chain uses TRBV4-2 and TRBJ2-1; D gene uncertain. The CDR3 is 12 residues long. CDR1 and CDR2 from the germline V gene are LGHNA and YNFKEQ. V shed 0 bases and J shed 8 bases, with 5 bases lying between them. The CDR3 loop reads CASSQDSDEQFF. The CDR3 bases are TGTGCCAGCAGCCAAGATTCGGATGAGCAGTTCTTC.

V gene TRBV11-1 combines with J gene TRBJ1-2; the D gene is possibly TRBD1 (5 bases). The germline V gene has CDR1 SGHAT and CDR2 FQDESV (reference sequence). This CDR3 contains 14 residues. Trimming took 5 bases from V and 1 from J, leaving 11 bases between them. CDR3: CASSLLQGNYGYTF. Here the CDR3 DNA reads TGTGCCAGCAGCCTCCTTCAGGGTAACTATGGCTACACCTTC.

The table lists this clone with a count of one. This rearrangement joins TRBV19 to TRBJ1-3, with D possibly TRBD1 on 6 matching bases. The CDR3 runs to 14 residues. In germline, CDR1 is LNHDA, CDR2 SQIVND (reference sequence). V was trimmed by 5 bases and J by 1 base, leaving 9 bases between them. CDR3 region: CASSPQGSGNTIYF. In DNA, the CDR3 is TGTGCCAGTAGTCCACAGGGATCTGGAAACACCATATATTTT. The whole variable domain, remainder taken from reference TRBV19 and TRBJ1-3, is DGGITQSPKYLFRKEGQNVTLSCEQNLNHDAMYWYRQDPGQGLRLIYYSQIVNDFQKGDIAEGYSVSREKKESFPLTVTSAQKNPTAFYLCASSPQGSGNTIYFGEGSWLTVV.

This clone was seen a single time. The DNA of the CDR3 is TGTGGGACTAGCGGGAGCTCCTACAATGAGCAGTTCTTC. Translated, it gives CGTSGSSYNEQFF. The chain is built from TRBV4-2 and TRBJ2-1, with 13 bases aligning to TRBD2. This CDR3 is built from 13 residues. Germline assignment: CDR1 LGHNA and CDR2 YNFKEQ.

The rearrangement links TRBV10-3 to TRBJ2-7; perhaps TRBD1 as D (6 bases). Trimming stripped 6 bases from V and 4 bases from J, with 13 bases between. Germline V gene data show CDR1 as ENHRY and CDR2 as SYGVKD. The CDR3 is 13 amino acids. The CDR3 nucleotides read TGTGCCATCAGGTTAGGGGACATATACGAGCAGTACTTC. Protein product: CAIRLGDIYEQYF.

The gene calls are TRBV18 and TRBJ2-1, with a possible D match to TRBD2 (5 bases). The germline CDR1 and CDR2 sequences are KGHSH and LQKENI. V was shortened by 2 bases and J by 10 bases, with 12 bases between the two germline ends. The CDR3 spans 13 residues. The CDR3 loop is CASSPDYPAEQFF. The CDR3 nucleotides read TGTGCCAGCTCACCAGACTATCCGGCCGAGCAGTTCTTC.

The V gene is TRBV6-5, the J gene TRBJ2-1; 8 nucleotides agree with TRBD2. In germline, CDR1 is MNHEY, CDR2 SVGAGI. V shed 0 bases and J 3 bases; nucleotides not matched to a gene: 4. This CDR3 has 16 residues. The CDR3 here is CASSYSAGELYNEQFF. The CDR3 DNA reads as TGTGCCAGCAGTTACTCAGCGGGAGAGCTCTACAATGAGCAGTTCTTC.